This T cell receptor (beta chain) is from a study of blood T cell repertoires in COVID-19. Whole-study context: The cDNA or gDNA used as material had been derived from T cells, B-cell-depleted T cells, or PBMCs.

Only in-frame clones appear in the TCRdb table, and some are missing; sequencing was by immunoSEQ multiplex PCR. The repertoire consists of 300,000 to 450,000 clones, with 70% to 90% occurring once and the leading ten covering approximately 3%. Seattle enrolled patients during active infection and tracked them longitudinally. Looked up from germline, CDR1 is SGHVS and CDR2 is FQNEAQ. The CDR3 extends over 15 amino acids. After removal of 2 bases from V and 7 bases from J, the junction contained 7 bases not matched to a gene. The V gene is TRBV7-8, the J gene TRBJ1-5; 8 nucleotides line up with TRBD1. The sequencing input was peripheral blood. The clonotype originates from a woman aged 25-40 years with COVID-19, enrolled during active disease. The CDR3: CASSLQGARYQPQHF. The DNA of the CDR3 is TGTGCCAGCAGCTTACAGGGGGCGCGTTACCAGCCCCAGCATTTT.